A selection of T cell receptor beta chains follows, all from one sample in a study of shared clonotypes between healthy human individuals. Measured with immunoSEQ multiplex PCR; TCRdb has only the in-frame clones, and not every one. In the table there are over 800,000 clones, roughly 92% of which are singletons. Sequenced material: naive CD8+ T cells sorted from blood. The source of these receptors is a man between 25 and 39 years old in good health. Each CDR3 is given with its conserved first and last residue. Expanded clones are given a class, and other clones once, few, many or no size at all.

TRBV7-8	-	15	CASRRLAGDTDTQYF
TRBV2	-	16	CASGRVQGSGDTEAFF
TRBV15	-	15	CATSRDVGSNTEAFF
TRBV5-1	-	14	CASSSTGLKGFDTF
TRBV7-2	-	15	CASSLELAEQETQYF
TRBV14	-	15	CASSQEVKHLNEQYF
TRBV5-1	-	11	CASGGGNEQFF
TRBV4-1	once	13	CASSQAVAYEQYF
TRBV29-1	once	14	CSAALAVESYEQYF
TRBV4-1	-	16	CASSQGTSGRGHEQFF
TRBV27	-	14	CASSPLDWSYEQYF
TRBV15	-	13	CATSIDSYTEQYF